A single sample is the source of the 21 T cell receptor beta chains below, sequenced in a study of a mutant IDH1 vaccine in newly diagnosed glioma. TCRdb's table, derived via immunoSEQ multiplex PCR, lists solely in-frame clones and lacks some. The sample has 30,000 to 40,000 clones, roughly four fifths seen once. The time point here: week 5, during vaccination. Alongside topical imiquimod, each dose of vaccine comprised 300 ug of mutant IDH1 20-mer peptide. Antigens of these TCRs are unknown. Source: PBMCs, taken from a glioma patient whose treatment included an IDH1 peptide vaccine. The receptors stem from a young man with glioma.

The chain has TRBV4-3 and TRBJ2-2, with no clear D. V shed 1 base and J shed 2 bases, with 5 bases lying between them. The V gene's germline CDR1 is LGHNA and CDR2 YSLEER. The CDR3 spans 14 residues. The CDR3 bases are TGCGCCAGCAGCCAAGGAACAAACACCGGGGAGCTGTTTTTT. Its protein is CASSQGTNTGELFF.

The V and J genes are TRBV19 and TRBJ2-7; D unclear. Per germline, CDR1 LNHDA and CDR2 SQIVND (reference sequence). CDR3 size: 16 residues. The germline V and J ends were trimmed by 1 base and 7 bases, with 20 bases remaining between them. The CDR3 bases are TGTGCCAGTAGTATAGTTTTGGGTGCAAGACCGGAAGAGCAGTACTTC. Its protein product is CASSIVLGARPEEQYF.

This chain links TRBV28 with TRBJ2-5; 9 bases match TRBD1. Per germline, CDR1 MDHEN and CDR2 SYDVKM. The CDR3 has 15 amino acids. Trimming at V came to 3 bases and at J to 3 bases, leaving 5 bases not matched to a gene. The CDR3 is CASSFPDRGEETQYF. The CDR3 coding sequence is TGTGCCAGCAGTTTCCCGGACAGGGGAGAAGAGACCCAGTACTTC.

V and J are TRBV7-9 and TRBJ1-5; D gene ambiguous. The germline V gene has CDR1 SEHNR and CDR2 FQNEAQ (reference sequence). The CDR3 is 14 amino acids. V lost 2 bases and J 3 bases, leaving 8 bases between the germline ends. CDR3 loop: CASSLMADNQPQHF. The CDR3 region has the DNA TGTGCCAGCAGCTTAATGGCAGACAATCAGCCCCAGCATTTT.

V usage is TRBV5-1 and J usage is TRBJ2-7, with 7 bases aligning to TRBD2. Germline CDR1 reads SGHRS; CDR2 reads YFSETQ. The CDR3 loop spans 15 amino acids. The V gene end was trimmed by 5 bases and the J gene end by 0 bases; junction bases not matched to a gene: 8. CDR3 sequence reads: CASRFGGGSSYEQYF. DNA of the CDR3: TGCGCCAGCAGGTTTGGGGGGGGGAGCTCCTACGAGCAGTACTTC.

The chain combines TRBV5-4 with TRBJ2-1; the match to TRBD2 covers 13 bases. J was trimmed by 8 bases and V by 4 bases; bases with no gene match: 6. The CDR3 consists of 15 residues. CDR1 and CDR2 from the germline V gene are SGHNT and YYREEE (reference sequence). CDR3: CASSPGLAGWDEQFF. The CDR3 DNA reads TGTGCCAGCAGCCCGGGACTAGCGGGGTGGGATGAGCAGTTCTTC.

The rearrangement joins TRBV30 to TRBJ1-1, with 7 bases matching TRBD1. The CDR3 extends over 13 amino acids. Germline V gene lookup returns CDR1 GTSNPN and CDR2 SVGIG (reference sequence). Unmatched junction bases numbered 4, after V lost 3 bases and J lost 3 bases. The CDR3 region has the DNA TGTGCCTGGAGCCCTACAGGGGACACTGAAGCTTTCTTT. Its protein is CAWSPTGDTEAFF.

The chain carries TRBV18 and TRBJ1-1, with D maybe TRBD1 (5 bases). The CDR3 consists of 13 residues. CDR1 is KGHSH, CDR2 LQKENI, per germline. Trimming took 2 bases from V and 7 from J, leaving 11 bases between them. This CDR3 reads CASSPRQGDEAFF. The CDR3 nucleotides read TGTGCCAGCTCACCAAGGCAGGGCGATGAAGCTTTCTTT.

The chain recombines TRBV9 with TRBJ2-2, with TRBD1 matching 7 bases. The CDR3 has 14 amino acids. V lost 3 bases, J lost 7 bases, and 6 bases stayed unmatched. The germline V gene has CDR1 SGDLS and CDR2 YYNGEE. This CDR3 is CASSAGGLDGELFF. The CDR3 nucleotides read TGTGCCAGCAGCGCAGGGGGATTGGACGGGGAGCTGTTTTTT.

This chain uses TRBV29-1 with TRBJ1-1; D is perhaps TRBD1 (5 bases). CDR1 and CDR2 from the germline V gene are SQVTM and ANQGSEA. Trimming removed 4 bases at V and 0 bases at J, with 18 bases between. The CDR3 consists of 16 residues. CDR3 coding DNA: TGCAGCGTTGGGCACAGGCGCGGCCCTTTGAACACTGAAGCTTTCTTT. Translated, it gives CSVGHRRGPLNTEAFF.

This clone appeared a single time. V gene TRBV7-6 combines with J gene TRBJ1-4, with D perhaps TRBD1 (5 bases). With 5 bases removed from V and 3 bases from J, the gap between germline ends came to 13 bases. Germline-derived CDR1 and CDR2 are SGHVS and FNYEAQ. The CDR3 consists of 15 residues. CDR3 residues: CASSERGVANEKLFF. CDR3 DNA: TGTGCCAGCAGCGAGAGAGGGGTAGCTAATGAAAAACTGTTTTTT.

V is TRBV30 and J is TRBJ2-2, with D tentatively TRBD2 (5 bases). The V end was cut by 2 bases, the J end by 6 bases, with 13 bases between. Germline CDR1 reads GTSNPN; CDR2 reads SVGIG (reference sequence). The CDR3 totals 14 residues. Here the CDR3 DNA reads TGTGCCTGGAGTTCGGGGATGGGGTCCGGGGAGCTGTTTTTT. Translation: CAWSSGMGSGELFF.

CDR3 region: CASEDREEYGYTF. The CDR3 DNA reads TGTGCCAGCGAGGACAGGGAGGAGTATGGCTACACCTTC. The rearrangement links TRBV19 to TRBJ1-2; 8 nucleotides align to TRBD1. The ends lost 9 bases at V and 5 bases at J; junction bases unmatched: 8. The CDR3 has 13 residues. Germline CDR1 reads LNHDA; CDR2 reads SQIVND (reference sequence).

The chain employs TRBV7-9 and TRBJ2-5; D not resolved. The length of the CDR3 is 11 residues. Trimming took off 6 bases at V and 5 bases at J, with 7 bases between the two ends. Looked up from germline, CDR1 is SEHNR and CDR2 is FQNEAQ (reference sequence). The DNA for the CDR3 is TGTGCCAGCAGGGCCGTCGAGACCCAGTACTTC. The encoded protein is CASRAVETQYF.

This chain links TRBV2 with TRBJ2-7; D might be TRBD2 (6 bases). V gave up 4 bases and J gave up 3 bases, with 16 bases separating them. The CDR3 runs to 15 residues. Germline values: CDR1 SNHLY, CDR2 FYNNEI. The chain's CDR3 is CASSVGPQGGYEQYF. The CDR3 DNA is TGTGCCAGCAGTGTCGGTCCCCAGGGAGGCTACGAGCAGTACTTC.

The genes are TRBV29-1 and TRBJ2-1; 9 positions match TRBD2. The V gene's germline CDR1 is SQVTM and CDR2 ANQGSEA. The CDR3 contains 19 residues. The junction had 27 bases not matched to a gene; V was cut back by 7 bases and J by 8 bases. Here the CDR3 reads CSACVRQGTRLAGCDEQFF. As DNA, the CDR3 is TGCAGCGCCTGCGTCCGTCAGGGGACGAGGCTAGCGGGATGCGATGAGCAGTTCTTC.

V is TRBV6-5 and J is TRBJ2-5; 12 positions agree with TRBD1. Germline CDR1 reads MNHEY; CDR2 reads SVGAGI. After removal of 7 bases from V and 3 bases from J, the junction contained 6 bases not matched to a gene. This CDR3 is 15 amino acids long. The CDR3 spells CASTGTGGAEETQYF. CDR3 nucleotides: TGTGCCAGCACCGGGACAGGGGGCGCGGAAGAGACCCAGTACTTC.

This clone was counted between two and nine times. The rearrangement joins TRBV18 to TRBJ2-2, with D perhaps matching TRBD1 (6 bases). Germline-derived CDR1 and CDR2 are KGHSH and LQKENI. The V and J ends lost 3 bases and 0 bases respectively, with 11 bases between them. The CDR3 contains 16 residues. The CDR3 protein is CASSPPTGPNTGELFF. CDR3 nucleotide sequence: TGTGCCAGCTCACCGCCGACAGGACCGAACACCGGGGAGCTGTTTTTT. The whole variable domain, remainder taken from reference TRBV18 and TRBJ2-2, is NAGVMQNPRHLVRRRGQEARLRCSPMKGHSHVYWYRQLPEEGLKFMVYLQKENIIDESGMPKERFSAEFPKEGPSILRIQQVVRGDSAAYFCASSPPTGPNTGELFFGEGSRLTVL.

This chain joins TRBV9 and TRBJ2-5; D unclear. This CDR3 contains 12 residues. The germline V gene has CDR1 SGDLS and CDR2 YYNGEE. V gave up 4 bases and J gave up 5 bases, with 9 bases separating them. CDR3 bases: TGTGCCAGCAGCCTGGGGTCCGAGACCCAGTACTTC. Encoded protein: CASSLGSETQYF.

V gene TRBV20-1 combines with J gene TRBJ2-7; 7 bases map to TRBD2. Germline CDR1 and CDR2: DFQATT and SNEGSKA (reference sequence). The CDR3 has 11 residues. J was trimmed by 3 bases and V by 5 bases; bases with no gene match: 1. CDR3 in DNA: TGCAGTGCTCGGGACTACTACGAGCAGTACTTC. Translated: CSARDYYEQYF.

Written as DNA, the CDR3 is TGTGCCAGCAGCGAGACAGCTAACTATGGCTACACCTTC. It codes for CASSETANYGYTF. The chain is built from TRBV7-2 and TRBJ1-2; a possible D gene is TRBD1 (5 bases). V lost 5 bases and J 0 bases, leaving 7 bases between the germline ends. Germline V gives CDR1 SGHTA, CDR2 FQGNSA. The CDR3 loop spans 13 amino acids.